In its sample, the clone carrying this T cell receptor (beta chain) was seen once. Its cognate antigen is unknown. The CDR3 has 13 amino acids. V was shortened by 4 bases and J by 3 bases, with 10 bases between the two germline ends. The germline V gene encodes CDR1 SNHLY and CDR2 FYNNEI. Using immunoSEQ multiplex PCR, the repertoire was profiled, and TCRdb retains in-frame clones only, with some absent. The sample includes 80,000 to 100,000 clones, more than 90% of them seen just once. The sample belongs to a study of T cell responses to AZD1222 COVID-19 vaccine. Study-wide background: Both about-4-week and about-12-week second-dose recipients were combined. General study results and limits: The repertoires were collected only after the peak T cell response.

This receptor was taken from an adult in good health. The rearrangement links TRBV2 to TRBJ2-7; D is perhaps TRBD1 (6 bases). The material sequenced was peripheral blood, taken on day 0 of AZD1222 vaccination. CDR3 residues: CASSAGTLYEQYF. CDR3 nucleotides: TGTGCCAGCAGTGCAGGGACACTCTACGAGCAGTACTTC.